This T cell receptor beta chain was obtained from a study of memory CD4+ T cells and cytomegalovirus serostatus. TCRdb's copy holds only in-frame clones and misses some; the assay was immunoSEQ multiplex PCR. The table has approximately 41,000 clones, 76% seen once. V lost 2 bases to trimming and J lost 0 bases, with 8 bases between them. The CDR3 sequence is 14 residues long. Per the germline V gene, CDR1 is SGDLS and CDR2 is YYNGEE. The sort gate was single viable CD3+CD4+CD8-CD45RO+ cells for memory CD4+ T cells. To note about this clone: The same CDR3 is also encoded by other DNA sequences in this sample.

The source is an adult in good health and CMV-seronegative. Sequencing was carried out using memory CD4+ T cells from blood. The chain is built from TRBV9 and TRBJ1-1; D perhaps matches TRBD1 (5 bases). The CDR3 spells CASSVTGMNTEAFF. CDR3 bases: TGTGCCAGCAGCGTTACAGGAATGAACACTGAAGCTTTCTTT.